A selection of T cell receptor beta chains follows, all from one sample in a study of vaccination effects on CD4 cells after COVID-19. Their specific antigens are unknown. The protocol was immunoSEQ multiplex PCR, while the TCRdb copy is restricted to in-frame clones and leaves out a portion. Of over 60,000 clones listed, 70% to 75% are singletons. Sequencing was performed on CD4+ T cells from PBMCs cultured with HCoV-229E spike peptides, taken after COVID-19 vaccination. These receptors were taken from a human donor who received a COVID-19 vaccine. The CDR3 runs from the conserved cysteine through the conserved F or W. The order of the fields is J gene, clone size, D gene, V gene, CDR3 protein, CDR3 DNA. A D gene is named only where the DNA matches it firmly. Some rows mark clone size as missing; the rest say once, few, many or name a class of expanded clone.

J gene: TRBJ2-1; clone size: -; D gene: TRBD2; V gene: TRBV24-1; CDR3 protein: CATSIGGGTWEQFF; CDR3 DNA: TGTGCCACCAGTATCGGCGGGGGGACATGGGAGCAGTTCTTC
J gene: TRBJ1-4; clone size: few; D gene: -; V gene: TRBV6-5; CDR3 protein: CASRGRDNEKLFF; CDR3 DNA: TGTGCCAGCAGAGGGAGGGATAATGAAAAACTGTTTTTT
J gene: TRBJ2-3; clone size: -; D gene: -; V gene: TRBV5-1; CDR3 protein: CASSGEPSSTDTQYF; CDR3 DNA: TGCGCCAGCAGTGGGGAACCCAGTAGCACAGATACGCAGTATTTT
J gene: TRBJ1-2; clone size: few; D gene: TRBD1; V gene: TRBV5-1; CDR3 protein: CASREGTDFYGYTF; CDR3 DNA: TGCGCCAGCAGAGAGGGGACAGACTTCTATGGCTACACCTTC
J gene: TRBJ2-3; clone size: -; D gene: -; V gene: TRBV18; CDR3 protein: CASSRLYATDTQYF; CDR3 DNA: TGTGCCAGCTCACGCCTCTACGCGACAGATACGCAGTATTTT
J gene: TRBJ1-1; clone size: -; D gene: -; V gene: TRBV6-4; CDR3 protein: CASRAGVGTEAFF; CDR3 DNA: TGTGCCAGCAGAGCGGGGGTTGGCACTGAAGCTTTCTTT
J gene: TRBJ2-3; clone size: -; D gene: -; V gene: TRBV7-8; CDR3 protein: CASSLFSVNPGDTQYF; CDR3 DNA: TGTGCCAGCAGCTTATTTTCAGTGAATCCCGGGGATACGCAGTATTTT
J gene: TRBJ2-6; clone size: -; D gene: -; V gene: TRBV4-1; CDR3 protein: CASSQDGAATFSGANVLTF; CDR3 DNA: TGCGCCAGCAGCCAAGACGGGGCAGCAACCTTCTCTGGGGCCAACGTCCTGACTTTC
J gene: TRBJ1-3; clone size: few; D gene: -; V gene: TRBV18; CDR3 protein: CASSPQAASGNTIYF; CDR3 DNA: TGTGCCAGCTCACCACAAGCCGCCTCTGGAAACACCATATATTTT
J gene: TRBJ2-5; clone size: -; D gene: -; V gene: TRBV12-3/TRBV12-4; CDR3 protein: CASSRAGQETQYF; CDR3 DNA: TGTGCCAGCAGCCGGGCGGGGCAAGAGACCCAGTACTTC
J gene: TRBJ1-1; clone size: -; D gene: -; V gene: TRBV2; CDR3 protein: CASSGQMNTEAFF; CDR3 DNA: TGTGCCAGCAGTGGTCAGATGAACACTGAAGCTTTCTTT
J gene: TRBJ2-4; clone size: -; D gene: -; V gene: TRBV9; CDR3 protein: CASSVDGVDIQYF; CDR3 DNA: TGTGCCAGCAGCGTAGACGGTGTGGACATTCAGTACTTC
J gene: TRBJ1-4; clone size: -; D gene: -; V gene: TRBV7-2; CDR3 protein: CASSLSLTRNEKLFF; CDR3 DNA: TGTGCCAGCAGCTTAAGCCTTACCCGCAATGAAAAACTGTTTTTT
J gene: TRBJ2-5; clone size: -; D gene: -; V gene: TRBV2; CDR3 protein: CASSGIGGLGETQYF; CDR3 DNA: TGTGCCAGCAGTGGCATAGGGGGGCTTGGTGAGACCCAGTACTTC
J gene: TRBJ2-2; clone size: once; D gene: -; V gene: TRBV7-3; CDR3 protein: CASSLVGVWTGELFF; CDR3 DNA: TGTGCCAGCAGCCTGGTCGGGGTATGGACCGGGGAGCTGTTTTTT
J gene: TRBJ1-2; clone size: few; D gene: -; V gene: TRBV6-5; CDR3 protein: CASSKDSANDYGYTF; CDR3 DNA: TGTGCCAGCAGTAAGGACAGCGCTAATGACTATGGCTACACCTTC
J gene: TRBJ1-2; clone size: -; D gene: -; V gene: TRBV30; CDR3 protein: CAWSDPYRVRGYTF; CDR3 DNA: TGTGCCTGGAGTGACCCATATCGGGTCCGTGGCTACACCTTC
J gene: TRBJ1-1; clone size: once; D gene: TRBD1; V gene: TRBV18; CDR3 protein: CASSPQGGGGMNTEAFF; CDR3 DNA: TGTGCCAGCTCACCACAAGGGGGCGGAGGGATGAACACTGAAGCTTTCTTT
J gene: TRBJ2-5; clone size: -; D gene: TRBD1; V gene: TRBV19; CDR3 protein: CASSISRGETQYF; CDR3 DNA: TGTGCCAGTAGTATTAGCAGGGGGGAGACCCAGTACTTC
J gene: TRBJ1-2; clone size: -; D gene: TRBD1; V gene: TRBV2; CDR3 protein: CASSEWDRVGGGYTF; CDR3 DNA: TGTGCCAGCAGTGAATGGGACAGGGTAGGCGGTGGCTACACCTTC
J gene: TRBJ1-2; clone size: few; D gene: -; V gene: TRBV29-1; CDR3 protein: CSVEGRGGTRLGYTF; CDR3 DNA: TGCAGCGTTGAAGGGAGGGGAGGCACCCGGCTGGGCTACACCTTC
J gene: TRBJ2-1; clone size: -; D gene: -; V gene: TRBV7-9; CDR3 protein: CASSRRTEGNEQFF; CDR3 DNA: TGTGCCAGCAGCCGACGGACGGAGGGGAATGAGCAGTTCTTC
J gene: TRBJ2-5; clone size: once; D gene: TRBD2; V gene: TRBV7-2; CDR3 protein: CASSLGAGGRQETQYF; CDR3 DNA: TGTGCCAGCAGCTTAGGCGCGGGGGGGCGTCAAGAGACCCAGTACTTC
J gene: TRBJ1-2; clone size: -; D gene: -; V gene: TRBV24-1; CDR3 protein: CATSYRGNVGYTF; CDR3 DNA: TGTGCCACGAGTTATCGGGGCAACGTGGGCTACACCTTC
J gene: TRBJ2-5; clone size: -; D gene: -; V gene: TRBV29-1; CDR3 protein: CSVVSAKETQYF; CDR3 DNA: TGCAGCGTTGTCTCGGCCAAAGAGACCCAGTACTTC
J gene: TRBJ2-3; clone size: -; D gene: -; V gene: TRBV24-1; CDR3 protein: CATSDSRGRTDTQYF; CDR3 DNA: TGTGCCACCAGTGACTCCAGGGGCCGCACAGATACGCAGTATTTT
J gene: TRBJ1-1; clone size: -; D gene: -; V gene: TRBV5-1; CDR3 protein: CASSLEGLGNTEAFF; CDR3 DNA: TGCGCCAGCAGCTTGGAAGGGCTGGGGAACACTGAAGCTTTCTTT
J gene: TRBJ2-1; clone size: few; D gene: -; V gene: TRBV18; CDR3 protein: CASSPSGFSYNEQFF; CDR3 DNA: TGTGCCAGCTCACCATCCGGTTTCTCCTACAATGAGCAGTTCTTC
J gene: TRBJ2-5; clone size: -; D gene: -; V gene: TRBV5-1; CDR3 protein: CASSLGMGETQYF; CDR3 DNA: TGCGCCAGCAGCTTGGGTATGGGGGAGACCCAGTACTTC
J gene: TRBJ2-5; clone size: -; D gene: -; V gene: TRBV5-1; CDR3 protein: CASSFADSQETQYF; CDR3 DNA: TGCGCCAGCAGCTTCGCGGACAGCCAAGAGACCCAGTACTTC
J gene: TRBJ2-5; clone size: -; D gene: TRBD2; V gene: TRBV4-2; CDR3 protein: CASSQDLAGGLETQYF; CDR3 DNA: TGTGCCAGCAGCCAAGATCTAGCGGGGGGCCTGGAGACCCAGTACTTC
J gene: TRBJ2-5; clone size: -; D gene: -; V gene: TRBV10-3; CDR3 protein: CAISEEQETQYF; CDR3 DNA: TGTGCCATCAGTGAAGAACAAGAGACCCAGTACTTC
J gene: TRBJ1-6; clone size: -; D gene: -; V gene: TRBV5-6; CDR3 protein: CASSWRGAPNSPLHF; CDR3 DNA: TGTGCCAGCAGCTGGCGGGGGGCGCCTAATTCACCCCTCCACTTT
J gene: TRBJ1-3; clone size: few; D gene: TRBD1; V gene: TRBV18; CDR3 protein: CASSPPNRGSKNTIYF; CDR3 DNA: TGTGCCAGCTCACCACCGAACAGGGGGAGTAAAAACACCATATATTTT
J gene: TRBJ2-5; clone size: -; D gene: -; V gene: TRBV24-1; CDR3 protein: CATSEGVQETQYF; CDR3 DNA: TGTGCCACCAGTGAGGGGGTACAAGAGACCCAGTACTTC
J gene: TRBJ2-1; clone size: -; D gene: TRBD1; V gene: TRBV11-2; CDR3 protein: CASSYMDRFSNEQFF; CDR3 DNA: TGTGCCAGCAGTTACATGGACAGGTTCTCCAATGAGCAGTTCTTC
J gene: TRBJ1-6; clone size: -; D gene: TRBD1; V gene: TRBV4-1; CDR3 protein: CASSQGTGSSYNSPLHF; CDR3 DNA: TGCGCCAGCAGCCAAGGGACAGGGAGCTCCTATAATTCACCCCTCCACTTT
J gene: TRBJ2-2; clone size: -; D gene: TRBD2; V gene: TRBV7-2; CDR3 protein: CASSSSAGAPPGELFF; CDR3 DNA: TGTGCCAGCAGCTCCTCAGCGGGGGCTCCCCCCGGGGAGCTGTTTTTT
J gene: TRBJ2-1; clone size: -; D gene: -; V gene: TRBV24-1; CDR3 protein: CATSDSSPSTYNEQFF; CDR3 DNA: TGTGCCACCAGTGATTCCTCACCCTCAACCTACAATGAGCAGTTCTTC
J gene: TRBJ1-2; clone size: -; D gene: -; V gene: TRBV18; CDR3 protein: CASSPDRVDGYTF; CDR3 DNA: TGTGCCAGCTCACCCGACAGAGTCGACGGCTACACCTTC
J gene: TRBJ2-5; clone size: -; D gene: -; V gene: TRBV2; CDR3 protein: CASSEVLPGETQYF; CDR3 DNA: TGTGCCAGCAGTGAAGTCCTCCCGGGAGAGACCCAGTACTTC
J gene: TRBJ1-5; clone size: few; D gene: TRBD1; V gene: TRBV7-2; CDR3 protein: CASSLSGTDNQPQHF; CDR3 DNA: TGTGCCAGCAGCTTGTCCGGGACAGACAATCAGCCCCAGCATTTT
J gene: TRBJ1-2; clone size: once; D gene: -; V gene: TRBV28; CDR3 protein: CASLRGANYGYTF; CDR3 DNA: TGTGCCAGCCTAAGGGGGGCTAACTATGGCTACACCTTC
J gene: TRBJ2-5; clone size: -; D gene: TRBD2; V gene: TRBV5-1; CDR3 protein: CASSPSLAGGVWTQYF; CDR3 DNA: TGCGCCAGCAGCCCTTCTTTAGCGGGGGGTGTCTGGACCCAGTACTTC
J gene: TRBJ1-5; clone size: few; D gene: -; V gene: TRBV6-2/TRBV6-3; CDR3 protein: CASSGAVAQHF; CDR3 DNA: TGTGCCAGCAGCGGGGCGGTGGCCCAGCATTTT
J gene: TRBJ1-1; clone size: -; D gene: -; V gene: TRBV28; CDR3 protein: CASSLSSLNTEAFF; CDR3 DNA: TGTGCCAGCAGTTTGAGCTCCCTGAACACTGAAGCTTTCTTT
J gene: TRBJ2-5; clone size: -; D gene: TRBD2; V gene: TRBV12-5; CDR3 protein: CASGPRGRGGQETQYF; CDR3 DNA: TGTGCTAGTGGTCCCCGCGGGCGCGGGGGACAAGAGACCCAGTACTTC
J gene: TRBJ1-3; clone size: few; D gene: -; V gene: TRBV19; CDR3 protein: CASAGGSGSTLSGNTIYF; CDR3 DNA: TGTGCCAGTGCGGGGGGATCGGGCAGCACACTCTCTGGAAACACCATATATTTT
J gene: TRBJ2-1; clone size: -; D gene: -; V gene: TRBV24-1; CDR3 protein: CATSDSGQTYNEQFF; CDR3 DNA: TGTGCCACCAGTGACTCTGGCCAGACCTACAATGAGCAGTTCTTC
J gene: TRBJ1-1; clone size: -; D gene: -; V gene: TRBV7-3; CDR3 protein: CASSSNSNTEAFF; CDR3 DNA: TGTGCCAGCAGCTCCAACAGTAACACTGAAGCTTTCTTT
J gene: TRBJ1-1; clone size: -; D gene: TRBD1; V gene: TRBV7-8; CDR3 protein: CASFGQAAVTEAFF; CDR3 DNA: TGTGCCAGCTTCGGACAGGCAGCCGTCACTGAAGCTTTCTTT
J gene: TRBJ1-2; clone size: -; D gene: TRBD1; V gene: TRBV13; CDR3 protein: CASSLEGQGAPYGYTF; CDR3 DNA: TGTGCCAGCAGCTTAGAAGGGCAGGGGGCGCCTTATGGCTACACCTTC
J gene: TRBJ1-5; clone size: few; D gene: -; V gene: TRBV7-2; CDR3 protein: CASSPDRNQPQHF; CDR3 DNA: TGTGCCAGCAGCCCTGACAGGAATCAGCCCCAGCATTTT
J gene: TRBJ1-1; clone size: -; D gene: TRBD1; V gene: TRBV3-1/TRBV3-2; CDR3 protein: CATKTQGEAFF; CDR3 DNA: TGTGCCACCAAGACACAGGGGGAAGCTTTCTTT
J gene: TRBJ2-5; clone size: -; D gene: TRBD2; V gene: TRBV7-7; CDR3 protein: CASSWGLAGGPRGTQYF; CDR3 DNA: TGTGCCAGCAGCTGGGGACTAGCGGGGGGACCCAGGGGGACCCAGTACTTC
J gene: TRBJ1-1; clone size: -; D gene: -; V gene: TRBV2; CDR3 protein: CASIGEGRGNTEAFF; CDR3 DNA: TGTGCCAGCATTGGGGAGGGTCGTGGGAACACTGAAGCTTTCTTT
J gene: TRBJ1-1; clone size: -; D gene: -; V gene: TRBV19; CDR3 protein: CASSNSREGNTEAFF; CDR3 DNA: TGTGCCAGTAGTAATTCCCGGGAGGGGAACACTGAAGCTTTCTTT
J gene: TRBJ1-2; clone size: -; D gene: TRBD1; V gene: TRBV6-1; CDR3 protein: CASSENRGFYGYTF; CDR3 DNA: TGTGCCAGCAGTGAAAACAGGGGCTTCTATGGCTACACCTTC
J gene: TRBJ2-1; clone size: -; D gene: TRBD1; V gene: TRBV5-1; CDR3 protein: CASSRGTGDNEQFF; CDR3 DNA: TGCGCCAGCAGCCGAGGGACAGGGGACAATGAGCAGTTCTTC
J gene: TRBJ1-5; clone size: once; D gene: TRBD1; V gene: TRBV27; CDR3 protein: CASSSFGQGGQPQHF; CDR3 DNA: TGTGCCAGCAGTTCCTTCGGACAGGGTGGTCAGCCCCAGCATTTT